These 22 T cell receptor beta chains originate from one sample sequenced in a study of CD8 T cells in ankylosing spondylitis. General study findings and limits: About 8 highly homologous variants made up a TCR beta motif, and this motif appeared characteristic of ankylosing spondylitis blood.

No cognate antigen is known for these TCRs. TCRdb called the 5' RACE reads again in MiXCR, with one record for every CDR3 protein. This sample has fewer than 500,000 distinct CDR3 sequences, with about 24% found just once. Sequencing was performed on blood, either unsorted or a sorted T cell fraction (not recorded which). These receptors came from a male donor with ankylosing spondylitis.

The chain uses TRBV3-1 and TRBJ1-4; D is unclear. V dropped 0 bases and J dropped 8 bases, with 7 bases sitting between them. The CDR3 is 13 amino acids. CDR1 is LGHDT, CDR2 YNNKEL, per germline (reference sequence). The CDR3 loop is CASSQEGIEKLFF. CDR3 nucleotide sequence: TGTGCCAGCAGCCAAGAGGGCATCGAAAAACTGTTTTTT. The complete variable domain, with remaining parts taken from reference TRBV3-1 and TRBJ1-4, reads DTAVSQTPKYLVTQMGNDKSIKCEQNLGHDTMYWYKQDSKKFLKIMFSYNNKELIINETVPNRFSPKSPDKAHLNLHINSLELGDSAVYFCASSQEGIEKLFFGSGTQLSVL.

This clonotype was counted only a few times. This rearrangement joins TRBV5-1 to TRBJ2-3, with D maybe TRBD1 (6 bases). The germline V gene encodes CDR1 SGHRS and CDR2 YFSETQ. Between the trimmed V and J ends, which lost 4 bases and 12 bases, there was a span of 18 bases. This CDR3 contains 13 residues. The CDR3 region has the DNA TGCGCCAGCAGCAGTCCAGGGGTATCTCCTCAGTATTTT. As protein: CASSSPGVSPQYF.

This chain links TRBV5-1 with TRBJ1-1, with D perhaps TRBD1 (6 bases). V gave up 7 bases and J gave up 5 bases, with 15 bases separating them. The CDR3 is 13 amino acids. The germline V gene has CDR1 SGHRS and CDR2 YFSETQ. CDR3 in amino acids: CASGGGDGTEAFF. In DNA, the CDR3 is TGCGCCAGCGGGGGGGGCGATGGTACTGAAGCTTTCTTT.

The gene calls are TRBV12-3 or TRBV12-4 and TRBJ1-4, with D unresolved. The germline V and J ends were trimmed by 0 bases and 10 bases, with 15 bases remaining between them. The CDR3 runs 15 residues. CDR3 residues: CASSLALNPPRKLFF. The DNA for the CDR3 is TGTGCCAGCAGTTTAGCGCTAAACCCCCCGCGAAAACTGTTTTTT.

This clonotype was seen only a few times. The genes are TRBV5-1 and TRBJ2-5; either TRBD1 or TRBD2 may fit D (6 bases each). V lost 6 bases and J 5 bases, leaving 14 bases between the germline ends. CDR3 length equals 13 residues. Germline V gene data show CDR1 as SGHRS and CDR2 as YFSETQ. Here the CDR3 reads CASMKQGGETQYF. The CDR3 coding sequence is TGCGCCAGCATGAAACAGGGAGGCGAGACCCAGTACTTC.

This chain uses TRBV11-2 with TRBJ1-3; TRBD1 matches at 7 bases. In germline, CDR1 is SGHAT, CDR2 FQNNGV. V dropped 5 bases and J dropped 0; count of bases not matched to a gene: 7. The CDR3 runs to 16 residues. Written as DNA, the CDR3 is TGTGCCAGCAGCAGAAGGGACAGCTCCTCTGGAAACACCATATATTTT. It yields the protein CASSRRDSSSGNTIYF. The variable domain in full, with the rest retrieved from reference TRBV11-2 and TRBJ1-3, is EAGVAQSPRYKIIEKRQSVAFWCNPISGHATLYWYQQILGQGPKLLIQFQNNGVVDDSQLPKDRFSAERLKGVDSTLKIQPAKLEDSAVYLCASSRRDSSSGNTIYFGEGSWLTVV.

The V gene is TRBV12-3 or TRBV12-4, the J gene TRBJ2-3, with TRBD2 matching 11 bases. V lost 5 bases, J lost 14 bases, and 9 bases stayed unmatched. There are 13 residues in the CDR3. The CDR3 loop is CASSQTTGTSGYF. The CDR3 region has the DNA TGTGCCAGCAGTCAAACTACCGGGACTAGCGGGTATTTT.

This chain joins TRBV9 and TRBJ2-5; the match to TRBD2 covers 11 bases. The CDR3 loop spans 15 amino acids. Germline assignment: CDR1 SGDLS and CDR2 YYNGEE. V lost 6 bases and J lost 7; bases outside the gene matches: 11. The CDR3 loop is CASNPSGRPEGTQYF. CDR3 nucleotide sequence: TGTGCCAGCAACCCTAGCGGGAGGCCTGAAGGGACCCAGTACTTC.

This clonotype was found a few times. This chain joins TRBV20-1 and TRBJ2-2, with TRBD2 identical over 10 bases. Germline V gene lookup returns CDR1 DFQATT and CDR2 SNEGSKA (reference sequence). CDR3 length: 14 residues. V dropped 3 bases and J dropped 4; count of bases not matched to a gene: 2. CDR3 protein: CSARTSGSTGELFF. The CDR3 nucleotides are TGCAGTGCTAGGACTAGCGGGTCCACCGGGGAGCTGTTTTTT.

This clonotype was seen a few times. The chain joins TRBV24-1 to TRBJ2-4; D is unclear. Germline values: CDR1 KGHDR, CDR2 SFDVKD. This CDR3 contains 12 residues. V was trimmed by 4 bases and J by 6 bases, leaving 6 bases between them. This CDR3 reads CATSEGSNIQYF. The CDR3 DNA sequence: TGTGCCACCAGTGAAGGGTCAAACATTCAGTACTTC.

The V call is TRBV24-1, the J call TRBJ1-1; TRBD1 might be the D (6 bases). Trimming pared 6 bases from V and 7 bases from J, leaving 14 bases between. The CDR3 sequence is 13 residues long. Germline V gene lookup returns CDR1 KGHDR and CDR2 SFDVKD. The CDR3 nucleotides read TGTGCCACCAGTCAGGCAGGGGAAATTGAAGCTTTCTTT. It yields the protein CATSQAGEIEAFF.

CDR3 in amino acids: CASSFDRSQETQYF. In DNA, the CDR3 is TGCGCCAGCAGCTTCGACAGGAGTCAAGAGACCCAGTACTTC. V and J are TRBV5-1 and TRBJ2-5, with D possibly matching TRBD1 (6 bases). CDR1 is SGHRS, CDR2 YFSETQ, per germline. The length of the CDR3 is 14 residues. Trimming stripped 2 bases from V and 2 bases from J, with 10 bases between.

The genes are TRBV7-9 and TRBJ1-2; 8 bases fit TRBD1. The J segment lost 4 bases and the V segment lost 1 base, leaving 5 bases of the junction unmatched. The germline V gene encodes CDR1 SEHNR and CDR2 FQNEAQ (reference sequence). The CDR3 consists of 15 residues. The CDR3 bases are TGTGCCAGCAGCTTAGGACAGGGGCACTCCTATGGCTACACCTTC. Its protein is CASSLGQGHSYGYTF.

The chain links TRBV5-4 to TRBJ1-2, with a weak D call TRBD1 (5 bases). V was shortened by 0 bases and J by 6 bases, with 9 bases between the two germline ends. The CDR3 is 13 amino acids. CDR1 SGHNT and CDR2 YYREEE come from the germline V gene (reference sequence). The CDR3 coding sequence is TGTGCCAGCAGCTTGGTTTCCAGGGATGGCTACACCTTC. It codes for CASSLVSRDGYTF. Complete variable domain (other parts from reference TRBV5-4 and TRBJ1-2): ETGVTQSPTHLIKTRGQQVTLRCSSQSGHNTVSWYQQALGQGPQFIFQYYREEENGRGNFPPRFSGLQFPNYSSELNVNALELDDSALYLCASSLVSRDGYTFGSGTRLTVV.

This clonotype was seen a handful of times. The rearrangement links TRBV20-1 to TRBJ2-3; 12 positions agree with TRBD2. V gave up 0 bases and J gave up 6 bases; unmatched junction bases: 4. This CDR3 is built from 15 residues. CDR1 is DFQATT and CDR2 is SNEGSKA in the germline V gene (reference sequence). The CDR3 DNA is TGCAGTGCTAGAGAACTAGCGGGAGGCCCGGATACGCAGTATTTT. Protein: CSARELAGGPDTQYF.

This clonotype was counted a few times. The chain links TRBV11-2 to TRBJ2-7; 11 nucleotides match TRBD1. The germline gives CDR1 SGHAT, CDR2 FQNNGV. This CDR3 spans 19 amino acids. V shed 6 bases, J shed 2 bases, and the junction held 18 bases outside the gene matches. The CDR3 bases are TGTGCCAGCAGATGGGGGACAGGGGGAACAGCGGAGCCCCCCTACGAGCAGTACTTC. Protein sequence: CASRWGTGGTAEPPYEQYF.

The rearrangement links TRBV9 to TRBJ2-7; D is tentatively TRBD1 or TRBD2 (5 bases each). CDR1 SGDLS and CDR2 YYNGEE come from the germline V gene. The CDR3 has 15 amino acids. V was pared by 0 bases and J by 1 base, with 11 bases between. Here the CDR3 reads CASSVGTGRSYEQYF. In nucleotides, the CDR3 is TGTGCCAGCAGCGTAGGAACGGGACGATCCTACGAGCAGTACTTC.

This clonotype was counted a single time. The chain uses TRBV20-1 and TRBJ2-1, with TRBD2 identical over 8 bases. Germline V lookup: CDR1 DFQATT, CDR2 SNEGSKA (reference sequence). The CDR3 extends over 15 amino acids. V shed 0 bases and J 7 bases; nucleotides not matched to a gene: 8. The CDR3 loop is CSARDWAGGLNEQFF. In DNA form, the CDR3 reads TGCAGTGCTAGAGATTGGGCGGGAGGACTAAATGAGCAGTTCTTC.

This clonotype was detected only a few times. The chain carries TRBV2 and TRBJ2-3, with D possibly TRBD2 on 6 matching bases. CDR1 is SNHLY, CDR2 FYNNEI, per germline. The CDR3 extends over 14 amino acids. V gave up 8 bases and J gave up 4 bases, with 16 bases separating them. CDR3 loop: CASGRERRADTQYF. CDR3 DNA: TGTGCCAGCGGGCGGGAACGGAGGGCAGATACGCAGTATTTT.

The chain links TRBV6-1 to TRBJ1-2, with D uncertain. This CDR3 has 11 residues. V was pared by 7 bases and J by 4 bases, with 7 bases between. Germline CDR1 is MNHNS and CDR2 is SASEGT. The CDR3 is CASTASYGYTF. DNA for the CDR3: TGTGCCAGCACGGCAAGCTATGGCTACACCTTC.

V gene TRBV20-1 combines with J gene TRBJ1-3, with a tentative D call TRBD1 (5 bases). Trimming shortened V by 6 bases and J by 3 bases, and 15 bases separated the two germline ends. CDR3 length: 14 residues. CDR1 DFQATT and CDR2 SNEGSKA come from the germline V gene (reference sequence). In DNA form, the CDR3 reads TGCAGTGCCAGACGCGGGGGGGGTGGAAACACCATATATTTT. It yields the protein CSARRGGGGNTIYF.

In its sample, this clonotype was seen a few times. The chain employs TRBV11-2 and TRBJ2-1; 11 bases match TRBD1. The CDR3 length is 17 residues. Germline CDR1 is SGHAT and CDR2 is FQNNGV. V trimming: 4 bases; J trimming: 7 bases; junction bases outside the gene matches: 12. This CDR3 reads CASSSRTGGRVWNEQFF. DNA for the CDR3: TGTGCCAGCAGCTCCCGGACAGGGGGCAGGGTTTGGAATGAGCAGTTCTTC.